The clone carrying this TCR beta chain showed up just a few times. Its target is not known. This entry is derived from a study of vaccination and CD4 T cells after COVID-19. Overall study results and limits: Relatively few convalescent patients were studied, without early post-infection timepoints.

The sample's time point: late sampling 161 to 241 days after vaccination in three convalescent patients. The sample's treatment: roughly ten-day PBMC culture with coronavirus spike peptide pools or control peptides (ViraFEST assay). Per well, 1.5 million to 2.5 million PBMCs were cultured in the presence of approximately 9 IU/ml IL-2 and around 11 ug/ml peptide pools. Medium was half-exchanged with fresh IL-2 medium on days 3 and 7. With the Oncomine TCR Beta short-read assay, DNA from cultured CD4+ T cells was sequenced. The source of extracted genomic DNA was cultured CD4+ T cells. TCRdb re-analysed the PCR reads in MiXCR, keeping a single row per CDR3 protein. The repertoire holds tens of thousands of distinct CDR3 sequences, with under 40% as singletons. There are 15 residues in the CDR3. Germline V gives CDR1 DFQATT, CDR2 SNEGSKA (reference sequence). Trimming pared 7 bases from V and 4 bases from J, leaving 20 bases between.

The receptor was derived from a human donor who had recovered from COVID-19. The V call is TRBV20-1, the J call TRBJ2-1; the D gene is possibly TRBD2 (6 bases). The specimen was CD4+ T cells from blood, cultured in vitro, collected about 7 months after SARS-CoV-2 vaccination. Written as DNA, the CDR3 is TGCAGTGGGAGAGGCCCCAGCGGAGGGTACAATGAGCAGTTCTTC. Its protein is CSGRGPSGGYNEQFF.